These 7 T cell receptor beta chains share one sample of origin, sequenced in a study of T cells after yellow fever vaccination. TCRdb re-called the 5' RACE reads with MiXCR, one entry per CDR3 protein. The table shows some 320,000 distinct CDR3 sequences, with roughly 8.7% occurring only once. The sequencing here drew on CD4+ T cells sorted from PBMCs, taken 5 days after the yellow fever booster vaccination. These receptor sequences come from a man aged 18 to 30 who received the YFV17D yellow fever vaccine.

This clonotype was detected ten times or more. The chain links TRBV6-1 to TRBJ1-5; D remains ambiguous. The CDR3 loop spans 15 amino acids. Trimming took off 5 bases at V and 5 bases at J, with 16 bases between the two ends. Germline-derived CDR1 and CDR2 are MNHNS and SASEGT. The CDR3: CASSPRRVPDQPQHF. For the CDR3, the DNA is TGTGCCAGCAGTCCCCGGAGGGTCCCCGATCAGCCCCAGCATTTT.

The CDR3 sequence is CASSQDRPGGDVANEKLFF. CDR3 in DNA: TGTGCCAGCAGCCAAGACCGTCCAGGGGGAGACGTAGCTAATGAAAAACTGTTTTTT. The chain combines TRBV14 with TRBJ1-4, with TRBD1 identical over 7 bases. V lost 0 bases and J lost 3; bases outside the gene matches: 13. CDR3 length: 19 amino acids. Germline V CDR1 and CDR2: SGHDN, FVKESK.

This clonotype was counted only a few times. The chain links TRBV15 to TRBJ2-3; TRBD2 is a possible D gene (6 bases). V shed 0 bases and J shed 6 bases, with 19 bases lying between them. Germline V gene lookup returns CDR1 LNHNV and CDR2 YYDKDF (reference sequence). This CDR3 spans 17 amino acids. CDR3 coding DNA: TGTGCCACCAGCAGAGAAGCCGGGACTGAGATGATGGATACGCAGTATTTT. This encodes CATSREAGTEMMDTQYF.

In this sample, this clonotype turned up a few times. The rearrangement uses TRBV6-2 or TRBV6-3 and TRBJ1-5; D is possibly TRBD1 (6 bases). Trimming removed 2 bases at V and 0 bases at J, with 14 bases between. CDR3 length: 17 amino acids. Germline CDR1 is MNHEY and CDR2 is SVGEGT. CDR3 sequence reads: CASSYAGTPYSNQPQHF. CDR3 DNA: TGTGCCAGCAGTTACGCCGGGACACCCTATAGCAATCAGCCCCAGCATTTT.

The rearrangement joins TRBV7-9 to TRBJ2-5, with 9 bases identical to TRBD2. Germline V CDR1 and CDR2: SEHNR, FQNEAQ (reference sequence). The CDR3 sequence is 13 residues long. Trimming removed 5 bases from V and 5 bases from J; junction bases left unmatched: 3. The CDR3 loop is CASSRTSVETQYF. The CDR3 bases are TGTGCCAGCAGCCGGACTAGCGTGGAGACCCAGTACTTC.

The chain is built from TRBV5-4 and TRBJ1-2; 7 positions match TRBD1. The J segment lost 4 bases and the V segment lost 7 bases, leaving 10 bases of the junction unmatched. Per the germline V gene, CDR1 is SGHNT and CDR2 is YYREEE (reference sequence). The CDR3 length is 14 residues. As DNA, the CDR3 is TGTGCCAGCCACCCCGGGACAGAATTCTATGGCTACACCTTC. Translated: CASHPGTEFYGYTF.

This clonotype was detected only a few times. The chain links TRBV12-3 or TRBV12-4 to TRBJ2-7, with 8 bases matching TRBD1. The CDR3 consists of 16 residues. V shed 4 bases, J shed 0 bases, and the junction held 8 bases outside the gene matches. CDR3 region: CASSSGDRRRSYEQYF. CDR3 DNA: TGTGCCAGCAGTTCCGGGGACAGGCGCCGCTCCTACGAGCAGTACTTC.